The entry that follows covers one TCR beta chain sequence. Its antigen is unidentified. The V end was cut by 6 bases, the J end by 5 bases, with 10 bases between. The CDR3 has 12 amino acids. From germline, CDR1 is MNHEY and CDR2 SVGEGT. Assay used: immunoSEQ multiplex PCR; TCRdb lists only in-frame clones, some missing. Here the sample spans about 350,000 clones, approximately 85% being singletons. This entry belongs to a study of Ad26.COV2.S vaccination and SARS-CoV-2 variants. Study summary: The authors gave Ad26.COV2.S intramuscularly, either once or twice 56 days apart.

Treatment in this sample: roughly 18 received Ad26.COV2.S at low or high dose, single or two shots; about 5 received placebo; per-sample allocation not given. The investigators took samples on day 63 after the first vaccine or placebo injection. Boston provided a donor who was an adult aged 18-55 years. Study results and limitations: Greater spike-specific TCR breadth was seen in vaccine recipients than in placebo recipients. Whether participants received vaccine or placebo, their non-spike TCR breadth was similar.

This sequence originates from a person aged 18-65 years who received the Ad26.COV2.S COVID-19 vaccine or a placebo. This rearrangement joins TRBV6-2 or TRBV6-3 to TRBJ1-1; no firm D call. Here the sequenced sample was peripheral blood, taken in a trial of Ad26.COV2.S vaccine versus placebo. DNA for the CDR3: TGTGCCAGCAGCAGCGGTTGGACTGAAGCTTTCTTT. Its protein product is CASSSGWTEAFF.